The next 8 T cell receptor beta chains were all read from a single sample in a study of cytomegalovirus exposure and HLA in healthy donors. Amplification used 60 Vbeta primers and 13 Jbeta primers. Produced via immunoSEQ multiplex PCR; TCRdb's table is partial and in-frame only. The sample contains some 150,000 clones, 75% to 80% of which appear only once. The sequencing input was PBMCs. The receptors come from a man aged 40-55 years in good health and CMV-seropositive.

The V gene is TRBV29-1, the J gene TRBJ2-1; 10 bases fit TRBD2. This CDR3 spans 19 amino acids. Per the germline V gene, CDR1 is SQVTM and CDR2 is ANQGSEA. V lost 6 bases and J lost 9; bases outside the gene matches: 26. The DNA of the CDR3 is TGCAGCGTGCTCGTTTGGGTAGCGGGAGGAGTGGGGCGCCTGGGTGAGCAGTTCTTC. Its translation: CSVLVWVAGGVGRLGEQFF.

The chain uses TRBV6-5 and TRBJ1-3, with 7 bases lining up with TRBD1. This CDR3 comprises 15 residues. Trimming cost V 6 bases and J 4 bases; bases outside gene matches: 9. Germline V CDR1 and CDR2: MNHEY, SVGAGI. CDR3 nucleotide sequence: TGTGCCAGCAGGCTGGGACAGACGAACGGAAACACCATATATTTT. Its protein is CASRLGQTNGNTIYF.

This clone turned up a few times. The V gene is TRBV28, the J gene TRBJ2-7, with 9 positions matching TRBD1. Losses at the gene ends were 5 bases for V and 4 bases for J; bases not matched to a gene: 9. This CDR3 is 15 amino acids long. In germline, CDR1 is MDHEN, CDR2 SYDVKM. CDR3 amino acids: CASSRGGQGTYEQYF. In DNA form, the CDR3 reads TGTGCCAGCAGTCGCGGAGGACAGGGGACATACGAGCAGTACTTC.

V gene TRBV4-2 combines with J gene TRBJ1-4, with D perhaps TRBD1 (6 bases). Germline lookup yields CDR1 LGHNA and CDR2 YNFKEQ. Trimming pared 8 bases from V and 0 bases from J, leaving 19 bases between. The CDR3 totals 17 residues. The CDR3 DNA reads TGTGCCAGCGGCGGGAGGACAGACTCTTCAACTAATGAAAAACTGTTTTTT. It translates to CASGGRTDSSTNEKLFF.

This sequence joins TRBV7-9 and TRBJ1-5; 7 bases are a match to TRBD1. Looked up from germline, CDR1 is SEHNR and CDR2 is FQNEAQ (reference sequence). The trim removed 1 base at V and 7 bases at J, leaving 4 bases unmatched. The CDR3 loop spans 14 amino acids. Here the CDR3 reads CASSLDRGGQPQHF. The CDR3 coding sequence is TGTGCCAGCAGCTTAGACAGGGGAGGCCAGCCCCAGCATTTT.

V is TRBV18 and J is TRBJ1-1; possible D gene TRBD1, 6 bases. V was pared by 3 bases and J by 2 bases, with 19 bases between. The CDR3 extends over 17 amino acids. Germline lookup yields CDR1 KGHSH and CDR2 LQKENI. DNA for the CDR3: TGTGCCAGCTCACCTTTAGAGGGGGTGGGTAGTAACACTGAAGCTTTCTTT. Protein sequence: CASSPLEGVGSNTEAFF.

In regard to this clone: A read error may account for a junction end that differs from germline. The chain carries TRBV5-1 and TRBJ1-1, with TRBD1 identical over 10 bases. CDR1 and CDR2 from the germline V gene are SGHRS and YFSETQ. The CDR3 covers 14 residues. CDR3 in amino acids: CASSLEPGTGAVYF. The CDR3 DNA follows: TGCGCCAGCAGCTTGGAGCCCGGGACAGGGGCTGTTTATTTT.

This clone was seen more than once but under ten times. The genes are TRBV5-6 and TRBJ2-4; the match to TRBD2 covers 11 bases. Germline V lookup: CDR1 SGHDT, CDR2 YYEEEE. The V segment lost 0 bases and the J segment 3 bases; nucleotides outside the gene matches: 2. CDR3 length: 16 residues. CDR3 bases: TGTGCCAGCAGCTTGGAACTAGCGGGAGTCAAAAACATTCAGTACTTC. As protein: CASSLELAGVKNIQYF. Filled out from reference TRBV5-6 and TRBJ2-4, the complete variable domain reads DAGVTQSPTHLIKTRGQQVTLRCSPKSGHDTVSWYQQALGQGPQFIFQYYEEEERQRGNFPDRFSGHQFPNYSSELNVNALLLGDSALYLCASSLELAGVKNIQYFGAGTRLSVL.